The 7 T cell receptor beta chains given below trace back to one sample, sequenced in a study of T cells in Graves' hyperthyroidism and ophthalmopathy. RNA transcripts gave rise to amplified TCR beta CDR3 regions. The study used the HTBI primer set for a first-round RT-PCR of the TCR CDR3. TCRdb passed the multiplex PCR reads through MiXCR, listing each CDR3 protein once. The table shows about 580,000 distinct CDR3 sequences, with approximately 15% occurring only once. Specimen: blood. These receptors all stem from a woman aged 25 to 39 with Graves' hyperthyroidism that later progressed to Graves' ophthalmopathy.

This clonotype was counted ten times or more. The V gene is TRBV20-1, the J gene TRBJ1-4; TRBD1 is a possible D gene (6 bases). The CDR3 is 14 residues long. V was pared by 6 bases and J by 4 bases, with 15 bases between. The germline V gene encodes CDR1 DFQATT and CDR2 SNEGSKA (reference sequence). CDR3 DNA: TGCAGTGCCTCCGGGGGGGCCCATAATGAAAAACTGTTTTTT. It encodes CSASGGAHNEKLFF.

The chain recombines TRBV7-3 with TRBJ2-7; TRBD2 matches at 7 bases. CDR1 and CDR2 from the germline V gene are SGHTA and FQGTGA. This CDR3 contains 15 residues. V shed 2 bases, J shed 0 bases, and the junction held 4 bases outside the gene matches. The CDR3 nucleotides are TGTGCCAGCAGCTTAGAGCGGGATTACTCCTACGAGCAGTACTTC. Translation: CASSLERDYSYEQYF.

At least ten counts were recorded for this clonotype. The genes are TRBV19 and TRBJ1-1, with D tentatively TRBD1 (5 bases). V dropped 7 bases and J dropped 6 bases, with 15 bases sitting between them. The germline gives CDR1 LNHDA, CDR2 SQIVND (reference sequence). The CDR3 covers 13 residues. The CDR3 coding sequence is TGTGCCAGTACCCCGGGGCCTCGGGCTGAAGCTTTCTTT. Translated: CASTPGPRAEAFF.

This clonotype occurred many times. J is TRBJ2-2 and V is TRBV30, with 10 bases aligning to TRBD2. Germline-derived CDR1 and CDR2 are GTSNPN and SVGIG (reference sequence). The CDR3 runs 14 residues. V was pared by 7 bases and J by 7 bases, with 9 bases of the junction left unmatched. The CDR3 bases are TGTGCCTACAGCGGGAGGGCCTTTGTCGGGGAGCTGTTTTTT. Its translation: CAYSGRAFVGELFF.

In its sample, this clonotype was seen many times. The chain is built from TRBV19 and TRBJ2-7; 7 nucleotides line up with TRBD2. Germline V gives CDR1 LNHDA, CDR2 SQIVND (reference sequence). The V and J ends lost 2 bases and 2 bases, in that order; junction bases with no gene match: 6. This CDR3 region has 15 residues. The CDR3 region has the DNA TGTGCCAGTAGTATAAGCTCTAGCGGAACCTACGAGCAGTACTTC. This translates into CASSISSSGTYEQYF. The full variable domain, its missing parts supplied by reference TRBV19 and TRBJ2-7, is DGGITQSPKYLFRKEGQNVTLSCEQNLNHDAMYWYRQDPGQGLRLIYYSQIVNDFQKGDIAEGYSVSREKKESFPLTVTSAQKNPTAFYLCASSISSSGTYEQYFGPGTRLTVT.

This clonotype was counted many times. The rearrangement links TRBV20-1 to TRBJ2-7; 8 bases align to TRBD2. Trimming cost V 6 bases and J 2 bases; bases outside gene matches: 6. This CDR3 is built from 13 residues. In germline, CDR1 is DFQATT, CDR2 SNEGSKA (reference sequence). The chain's CDR3 is CSAIAGQTYEQYF. CDR3 DNA sequence: TGCAGTGCGATAGCGGGACAAACCTACGAGCAGTACTTC.

The rearrangement links TRBV30 to TRBJ2-7; no clear D gene. Between the trimmed V and J ends, which lost 3 bases and 6 bases, there was a span of 9 bases. The CDR3 consists of 11 residues. Germline assignment: CDR1 GTSNPN and CDR2 SVGIG (reference sequence). Written as DNA, the CDR3 is TGTGCCTGGAGCGCTCCGGGCGAGCAGTACTTC. It codes for CAWSAPGEQYF.